This TCR beta chain came from a study of immune evolution from preneoplasia to lung adenocarcinoma. Background on the study: HLA loss of heterozygosity: 6% to 7.5% AIS, around 16% MIA, about 31% ADC, none AAH. Study-level points and caveats: From normal lung to invasive adenocarcinoma, top clone frequencies appeared to decrease.

This clone was observed a single time. Its antigen is not identified. Macro-dissection enriched premalignant or tumor cells before nucleic acid extraction. Sequenced by immunoSEQ multiplex PCR; TCRdb stores in-frame clones only, minus some. The sample has thousands of clones, 85% seen once; the top ten hold 2.1%. The sequenced sample was FFPE invasive lung adenocarcinoma tissue. The TCR sequence derives from a person aged 50-59 years with lung adenocarcinoma.

The CDR3 loop is CASSLGLRSVADTQYF. CDR3 coding DNA: TGTGCCAGCAGCTTAGGGCTCCGGTCAGTCGCAGATACGCAGTATTTT. This rearrangement joins TRBV11-2 to TRBJ2-3; D not resolved. Trimming stripped 1 base from V and 4 bases from J, with 15 bases between. This CDR3 is 16 amino acids long. The germline V gene has CDR1 SGHAT and CDR2 FQNNGV.